This T cell receptor (beta chain) was profiled in a study of radiotherapy plus CTLA-4 blockade in lung cancer. In the study overall: Among patients, approximately 17% showed objective responses, and approximately 30% had disease control. Overall study findings and caveats: Early clonal dynamics of blood T cells, together with interferon-beta, were reported as the best response predictor. Researchers report tumor-derived TCR clones expanding in blood after radiotherapy plus ipilimumab.

The table came from immunoSEQ multiplex PCR; TCRdb's copy has only in-frame clones and leaves some out. Among tens of thousands of clones listed, roughly four fifths were seen once. To note about this clone: Its target is unknown.

J lost 9 bases, V lost 1 base, and 6 bases had no gene match. CDR1 SGHNT and CDR2 YYREEE come from the germline V gene (reference sequence). This CDR3 region has 16 residues. The V gene is TRBV5-4, the J gene TRBJ2-1; 14 positions match TRBD2. The material was peripheral blood, obtained from a patient treated with radiotherapy plus ipilimumab. This receptor was taken from a human donor with non-small cell lung cancer who had stable disease on radiotherapy plus ipilimumab. CDR3 coding DNA: TGTGCCAGCAGCTTGACCAGAGGACTAGCGGGGGGTGAGCAGTTCTTC. Its translation is CASSLTRGLAGGEQFF.